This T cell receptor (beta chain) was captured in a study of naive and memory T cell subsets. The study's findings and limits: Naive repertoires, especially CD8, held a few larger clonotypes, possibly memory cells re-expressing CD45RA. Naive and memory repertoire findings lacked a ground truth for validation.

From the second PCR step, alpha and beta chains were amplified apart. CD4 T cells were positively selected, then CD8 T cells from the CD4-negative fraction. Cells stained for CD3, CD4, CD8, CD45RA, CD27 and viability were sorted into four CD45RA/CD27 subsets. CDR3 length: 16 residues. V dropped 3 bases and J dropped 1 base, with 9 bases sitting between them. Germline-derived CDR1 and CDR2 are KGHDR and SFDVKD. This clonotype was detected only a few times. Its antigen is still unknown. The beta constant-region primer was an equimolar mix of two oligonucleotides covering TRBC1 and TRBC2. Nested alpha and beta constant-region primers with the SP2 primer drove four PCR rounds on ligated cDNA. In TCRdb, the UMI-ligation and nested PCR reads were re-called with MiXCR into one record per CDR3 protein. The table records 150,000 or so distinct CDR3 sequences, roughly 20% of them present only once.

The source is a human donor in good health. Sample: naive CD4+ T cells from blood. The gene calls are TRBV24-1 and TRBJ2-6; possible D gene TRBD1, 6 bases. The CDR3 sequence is CATSDPTGSGANVLTF. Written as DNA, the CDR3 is TGTGCCACCAGTGATCCAACAGGGTCTGGGGCCAACGTCCTGACTTTC.